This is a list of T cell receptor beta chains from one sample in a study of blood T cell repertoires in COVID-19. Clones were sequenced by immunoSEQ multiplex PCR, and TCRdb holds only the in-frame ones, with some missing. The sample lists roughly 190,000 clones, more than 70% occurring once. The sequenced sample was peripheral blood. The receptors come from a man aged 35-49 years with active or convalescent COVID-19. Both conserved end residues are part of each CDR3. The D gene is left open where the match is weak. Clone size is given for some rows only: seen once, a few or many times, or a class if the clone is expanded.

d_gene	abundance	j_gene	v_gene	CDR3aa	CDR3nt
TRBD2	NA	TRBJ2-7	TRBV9	CASSPGLAGAYEQYF	TGTGCCAGCAGCCCTGGACTAGCGGGAGCCTACGAGCAGTACTTC
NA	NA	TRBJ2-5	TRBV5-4	CASSRENRYETQYF	TGTGCCAGCAGCCGGGAGAATCGCTACGAGACCCAGTACTTC
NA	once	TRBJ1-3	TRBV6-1	CASSESGGNTIYF	TGTGCCAGCAGTGAATCGGGTGGAAACACCATATATTTT
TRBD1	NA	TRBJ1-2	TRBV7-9	CASSLVGQGHYGYTF	TGTGCCAGCAGCTTAGTTGGACAGGGGCACTATGGCTACACCTTC
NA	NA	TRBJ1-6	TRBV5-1	CASSPESSPLHF	TGCGCCAGCAGCCCCGAAAGCTCACCCCTCCACTTT
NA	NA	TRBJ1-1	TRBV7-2	CASSPQGNTEAFF	TGTGCCAGCAGTCCACAGGGAAACACTGAAGCTTTCTTT
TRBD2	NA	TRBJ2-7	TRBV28	CASSPLGGRREQYF	TGTGCCAGCAGCCCTCTGGGCGGGAGACGCGAGCAGTACTTC
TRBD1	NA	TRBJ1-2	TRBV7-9	CASSTYPGQGGYTF	TGTGCCAGCAGCACTTATCCGGGACAGGGTGGCTACACCTTC
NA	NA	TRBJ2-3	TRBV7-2	CASTPSRLTDTQYF	TGTGCCAGCACTCCCTCCCGTTTGACAGATACGCAGTATTTT
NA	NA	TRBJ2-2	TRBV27	CASSYYPNTGELFF	TGTGCCAGCAGTTACTACCCGAACACCGGGGAGCTGTTTTTT
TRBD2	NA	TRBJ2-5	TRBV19	CASSIGGGSQETQYF	TGTGCCAGTAGTATCGGGGGGGGGTCCCAAGAGACCCAGTACTTC
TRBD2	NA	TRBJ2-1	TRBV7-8	CASSMTSRVGLHNEQFF	TGTGCCAGCAGCATGACTAGCCGGGTGGGGCTACACAATGAGCAGTTCTTC
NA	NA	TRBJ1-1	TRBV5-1	CASSASGGMNTEAFF	TGCGCCAGCAGCGCTAGCGGGGGGATGAACACTGAAGCTTTCTTT
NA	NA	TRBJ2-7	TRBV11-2	CASSFPGASYEQYF	TGTGCCAGCAGCTTCCCGGGAGCCAGCTACGAGCAGTACTTC
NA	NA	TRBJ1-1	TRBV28	CASSLLVRNTEAFF	TGTGCCAGCAGTTTATTGGTCAGGAACACTGAAGCTTTCTTT
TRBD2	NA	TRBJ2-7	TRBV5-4	CASSLGTSPYEQYF	TGTGCCAGCAGCTTAGGGACTAGCCCCTACGAGCAGTACTTC